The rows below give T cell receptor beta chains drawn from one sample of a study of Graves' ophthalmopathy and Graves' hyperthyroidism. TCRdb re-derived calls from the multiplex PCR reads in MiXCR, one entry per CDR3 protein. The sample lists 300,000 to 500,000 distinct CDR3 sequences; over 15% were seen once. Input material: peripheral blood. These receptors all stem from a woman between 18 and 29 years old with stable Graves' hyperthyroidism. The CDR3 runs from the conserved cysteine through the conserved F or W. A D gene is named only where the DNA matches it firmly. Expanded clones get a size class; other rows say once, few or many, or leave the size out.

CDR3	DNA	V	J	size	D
CSAGRNRGTFEAFF	TGCAGTGCTGGGAGGAACAGGGGTACCTTTGAAGCTTTCTTT	TRBV20-1	TRBJ1-1	few	TRBD1
CASKFYGGNSPLHF	TGTGCCAGCAAGTTTTACGGGGGTAATTCACCCCTCCACTTT	TRBV6-5	TRBJ1-6	NA	NA
CSVWAGGQNTEAFF	TGCAGCGTTTGGGCCGGGGGGCAGAACACTGAAGCTTTCTTT	TRBV29-1	TRBJ1-1	NA	NA
CASGDRGGYGYTF	TGTGCCAGCGGGGACAGGGGAGGCTATGGCTACACCTTC	TRBV3-1	TRBJ1-2	many	TRBD1
CASRSQGNKNTEAFF	TGTGCCAGCAGGTCGCAGGGGAACAAGAACACTGAAGCTTTCTTT	TRBV12-3/TRBV12-4	TRBJ1-1	many	NA
CASSARQAVSPLHF	TGTGCCAGCAGCGCCAGACAGGCCGTATCACCCCTCCACTTT	TRBV11-2	TRBJ1-6	many	NA
CASSWTTGAGYTF	TGTGCCAGCAGCTGGACGACAGGGGCCGGCTACACCTTC	TRBV7-2	TRBJ1-2	many	TRBD1
CASSAGPLQETQYF	TGTGCCAGCAGCGCGGGACCCCTACAAGAGACCCAGTACTTC	TRBV9	TRBJ2-5	many	NA
CASRRDRGVTGELFF	TGTGCCAGTAGGCGGGACAGGGGTGTCACCGGGGAGCTGTTTTTT	TRBV19	TRBJ2-2	many	TRBD1
CASSLGAATLGANVLTF	TGCGCCAGCAGCTTGGGGGCTGCTACCCTGGGGGCCAACGTCCTGACTTTC	TRBV5-1	TRBJ2-6	NA	NA
CASPGGVGEQYF	TGTGCCAGCCCAGGGGGGGTAGGCGAGCAGTACTTC	TRBV12-3/TRBV12-4	TRBJ2-7	NA	NA
CASSPRQGYTEAFF	TGTGCCAGCAGTCCCCGACAGGGTTACACTGAAGCTTTCTTT	TRBV12-3/TRBV12-4	TRBJ1-1	many	TRBD1
CASSFSAGSNYGYTF	TGTGCCAGCAGTTTTTCCGCAGGGTCTAACTATGGCTACACCTTC	TRBV12-3/TRBV12-4	TRBJ1-2	many	NA
CASSYLRPSTQETQYF	TGTGCCAGCAGTTACCTTAGGCCCTCAACCCAAGAGACCCAGTACTTC	TRBV6-5	TRBJ2-5	few	NA
CATSIGQTSNQPQHF	TGTGCCACCAGCATAGGACAGACTAGCAATCAGCCCCAGCATTTT	TRBV15	TRBJ1-5	many	NA
CASSPDRLNTEAFF	TGTGCCAGCAGCCCTGACAGGCTAAACACTGAAGCTTTCTTT	TRBV6-1	TRBJ1-1	many	NA
CATSRVTGGNQPQHF	TGTGCCACCAGCAGGGTGACAGGGGGGAATCAGCCCCAGCATTTT	TRBV15	TRBJ1-5	NA	TRBD1
CASSFRAMNTEAFF	TGTGCCAGCAGCTTCAGGGCCATGAACACTGAAGCTTTCTTT	TRBV7-2	TRBJ1-1	many	NA
CATSDLRGEGEQYF	TGTGCCACCAGTGATTTGCGGGGGGAAGGCGAGCAGTACTTC	TRBV24-1	TRBJ2-7	many	TRBD2
CASSLRRPRSGNTIYF	TGTGCCAGCAGTTTGAGGAGGCCACGCTCTGGAAACACCATATATTTT	TRBV7-3	TRBJ1-3	NA	NA
CTSSRAHGYYEQYF	TGTACCAGCAGTAGGGCGCATGGGTACTACGAGCAGTACTTC	TRBV12-3/TRBV12-4	TRBJ2-7	many	NA
CASSLGAGNTDTQYF	TGTGCCAGCAGCTTAGGGGCGGGGAACACAGATACGCAGTATTTT	TRBV11-2	TRBJ2-3	NA	NA
CASSLDQTDHTEAFF	TGTGCCAGCAGCTTAGACCAGACAGACCACACTGAAGCTTTCTTT	TRBV7-8	TRBJ1-1	many	NA
CASSYSGGVDGYTF	TGTGCCAGCAGTTACTCGGGGGGGGTCGATGGCTACACCTTC	TRBV6-5	TRBJ1-2	many	NA
CSAILLGAFF	TGCAGTGCTATCCTCTTAGGGGCTTTCTTT	TRBV20-1	TRBJ1-1	few	NA
CASSEVLGTSGFEQYF	TGTGCCAGCAGTGAAGTACTGGGGACTAGCGGGTTCGAGCAGTACTTC	TRBV2	TRBJ2-7	many	TRBD2
CASSPGTGSGNTIYF	TGTGCCAGCAGCCCCGGGACAGGCTCTGGAAACACCATATATTTT	TRBV12-3/TRBV12-4	TRBJ1-3	many	TRBD1
CATSDYNIYQPQHF	TGTGCCACCAGTGATTATAATATTTATCAGCCCCAGCATTTT	TRBV24-1	TRBJ1-5	many	NA
CASSLPQAHDEQYF	TGCGCCAGCAGCCTCCCGCAGGCTCACGACGAGCAGTACTTC	TRBV5-1	TRBJ2-7	NA	NA
CASSLQGQHVEQYF	TGTGCCAGCAGCTTACAAGGACAGCACGTCGAGCAGTACTTC	TRBV13	TRBJ2-7	many	NA
CASSLTGQGNKETQYF	TGTGCCAGCAGCTTAACGGGGCAGGGCAACAAAGAGACCCAGTACTTC	TRBV13	TRBJ2-5	few	NA
CASSLTGQVNTEAFF	TGCGCCAGCAGCTTGACAGGGCAGGTGAACACTGAAGCTTTCTTT	TRBV5-1	TRBJ1-1	many	NA
CASSPRTATYEQYF	TGTGCCAGCAGCCCACGGACAGCGACCTACGAGCAGTACTTC	TRBV9	TRBJ2-7	many	NA
CASSYSGLIKETQYF	TGTGCCAGCAGTTACTCAGGGCTGATTAAAGAGACCCAGTACTTC	TRBV6-5	TRBJ2-5	many	NA
CASKTLGTEAFF	TGTGCCAGCAAAACACTGGGCACTGAAGCTTTCTTT	TRBV2	TRBJ1-1	many	NA
CASRTDGRGREQETQYF	TGTGCCAGTAGAACTGACGGGAGGGGGCGCGAACAGGAGACCCAGTACTTC	TRBV19	TRBJ2-5	NA	NA
CASRPTVSSYEQYF	TGTGCCAGCAGGCCGACGGTAAGCTCCTACGAGCAGTACTTC	TRBV6-1	TRBJ2-7	NA	NA
CASSLGPTQYF	TGTGCCAGCAGTTTAGGACCCACCCAGTACTTC	TRBV12-3/TRBV12-4	TRBJ2-7	many	NA
CSVDTAHTEAFF	TGCAGCGTTGATACAGCCCACACTGAAGCTTTCTTT	TRBV29-1	TRBJ1-1	many	NA
CASSLRASNQPQHF	TGTGCCAGCAGTTTACGGGCGAGCAATCAGCCCCAGCATTTT	TRBV12-3/TRBV12-4	TRBJ1-5	many	NA
CASNFQMNQETQYF	TGTGCCAGCAACTTCCAGATGAACCAAGAGACCCAGTACTTC	TRBV25-1	TRBJ2-5	many	NA
CASNNMGGVPSQSRYTEAFF	TGTGCCAGCAACAACATGGGGGGGGTGCCGTCCCAGTCCCGATACACTGAAGCTTTCTTT	TRBV6-2/TRBV6-3	TRBJ1-1	NA	NA